This is a list of T cell receptor beta chains from one sample in a study of response to subunit inactivated influenza vaccine. TCRdb re-called the RT-PCR reads with MiXCR, one entry per CDR3 protein. The sample lists hundreds of thousands of distinct CDR3 sequences; roughly 13% were seen once. Sequenced here: PBMCs from blood, sampled 14 to 15 days before vaccination. These receptors came from a middle-aged man who received an inactivated influenza vaccine. The CDR3 runs from the conserved cysteine through the conserved F or W. Each record gives: clone size, V gene, D gene, J gene, CDR3 DNA, CDR3 protein. A D gene is named only where the DNA matches it firmly. Rows may omit the clone size; those that give it use once, few, many or a size class.

>NA|TRBV19|NA|TRBJ2-2
TGTGCCAGTAGTATTGATCAGGCGGCCGGGGAGCTGTTTTTT
CASSIDQAAGELFF
>many|TRBV12-3/TRBV12-4|NA|TRBJ2-2
TGTGCCAGCAGTTTGGGGGTGACCGGGGAGCTGTTTTTT
CASSLGVTGELFF
>few|TRBV12-3/TRBV12-4|NA|TRBJ1-2
TGTGCCAGCAGGCCGCGGACCTCGTGGGGCTACACCTTC
CASRPRTSWGYTF
>NA|TRBV5-1|NA|TRBJ2-3
TGCGCCAGCAGCTTGGACGCAAATACGCAGTATTTT
CASSLDANTQYF
>few|TRBV30|TRBD1|TRBJ2-4
TGTGCCTGGAGTACCCAGGACAGGGGAAACATTCAGTACTTC
CAWSTQDRGNIQYF
>NA|TRBV12-3/TRBV12-4|NA|TRBJ2-1
TGTGCCAGCACGACCCTCAATGAGCAGTTCTTC
CASTTLNEQFF
>NA|TRBV29-1|NA|TRBJ2-7
TGCAGCGTTGTGTTCGGGGCCACCTACGAGCAGTACTTC
CSVVFGATYEQYF
>few|TRBV19|TRBD2|TRBJ2-1
TGTGCCAGTAGTCCCGCGGGGGTCCCCTACAATGAGCAGTTCTTC
CASSPAGVPYNEQFF
>few|TRBV11-1|TRBD2|TRBJ2-4
TGTGCCAGCAGCTACGGACTAGCGGGAGCCAAAAACATTCAGTACTTC
CASSYGLAGAKNIQYF
>NA|TRBV29-1|TRBD2|TRBJ2-7
TGCAGCGTTGACGTTAGGGGAGGGCCCTACGAGCAGTACTTC
CSVDVRGGPYEQYF
>once|TRBV29-1|NA|TRBJ2-2
TGCAGTGAAGATATGACAGGCGGCACCGGGGAGCTGTTTTTT
CSEDMTGGTGELFF
>NA|TRBV5-5|NA|TRBJ2-1
TGTGCCAGCAGCCGCCGGGGAGTGAGCTCCTACAATGAGCAGTTCTTC
CASSRRGVSSYNEQFF
>NA|TRBV4-3|TRBD2|TRBJ2-1
TGCGCCAGCAGCCAAGGGACTAGCGGGAGGTACAATGAGCAGTTCTTC
CASSQGTSGRYNEQFF
>few|TRBV9|TRBD2|TRBJ2-7
TGTGCCAGCAGCGTAACTAGCGGGAGCGAGCAGTACTTC
CASSVTSGSEQYF
>many|TRBV3-1|NA|TRBJ1-3
TGTGCCAGCAGCCAAGGGAACTCTGGAAACACCATATATTTT
CASSQGNSGNTIYF
>NA|TRBV6-2/TRBV6-3|NA|TRBJ2-3
TGTGCCAGCAGCCTAAATGTGGGTACGCAGTATTTT
CASSLNVGTQYF
>few|TRBV20-1|NA|TRBJ2-2
TGCAGTGCCGGCTCATCCGGGGAGCTGTTTTTT
CSAGSSGELFF
>NA|TRBV4-2|NA|TRBJ2-3
TGTGCCAGCAGCCGGCTCCTGGGGCTAGAGGCAGATACGCAGTATTTT
CASSRLLGLEADTQYF
>NA|TRBV12-3/TRBV12-4|NA|TRBJ1-1
TGTGCCAGCAGCCGCAGGGCGGAGAGCACTGAAGCTTTCTTT
CASSRRAESTEAFF
>NA|TRBV4-3|TRBD1|TRBJ1-2
TGCGCCAGCAGCCGGGTCGGGACAGGGGTTGGCTACACCTTC
CASSRVGTGVGYTF
>NA|TRBV5-6|NA|TRBJ2-2
TGTGCCAGCAGCTTTGGTGGGGGAGCGAACACCGGGGAGCTGTTTTTT
CASSFGGGANTGELFF
>few|TRBV19|TRBD1|TRBJ1-2
TGTGCCAGTAGTATCGCGGTTGGGACAGGGGGCCTCAAGGGAGGCTACACCTTC
CASSIAVGTGGLKGGYTF
>few|TRBV5-8|TRBD1|TRBJ1-2
TGTGCCAGCAGCCGCCTTCTACAGGGGAACTATGGCTACACCTTC
CASSRLLQGNYGYTF
>NA|TRBV15|NA|TRBJ2-2
TGTGCCGCCGGGACACAGAACACCGGGGAGCTGTTTTTT
CAAGTQNTGELFF
>NA|TRBV6-1|NA|TRBJ2-1
TGTGCCAGCACCGGAGGGGGGGTACCCTACAATGAGCAGTTCTTC
CASTGGGVPYNEQFF
>NA|TRBV20-1|NA|TRBJ1-2
TGCAGTGCTAGAGGGACCGAGGGCTACACCTTC
CSARGTEGYTF
>NA|TRBV5-1|NA|TRBJ2-2
TGCGCCAGCGGCACATCCCAGGGTCCCGGGGAGCTGTTTTTT
CASGTSQGPGELFF
>few|TRBV5-1|TRBD2|TRBJ2-7
TGCGCCAGCAGCTTGGCAAGACTAGCGGGAGCTTACGAGCAGTACTTC
CASSLARLAGAYEQYF